The 6 T cell receptor beta chains in this list originate from one sample, sequenced in a study of neurological immune-mediated disorders. TCRdb itself ran the 5' RACE reads through MiXCR, one entry per CDR3 protein. The sample has about 62,000 distinct CDR3 sequences; under 5.5% are singletons. The sequenced sample consisted of PBMCs. The receptors stem from a woman in her 50s with multiple sclerosis.

This clonotype has a count of ten or more. The chain combines TRBV28 with TRBJ2-7, with D hard to call. CDR1 is MDHEN, CDR2 SYDVKM, per germline. The CDR3 length is 13 residues. The V end lost 0 bases, the J end lost 0 bases, and 3 bases lay between the germline ends. The DNA of the CDR3 is TGTGCCAGCAGTTTATGGGACTCCTACGAGCAGTACTTC. Its protein product is CASSLWDSYEQYF.

Ten or more counts support this clonotype. V gene TRBV6-2 or TRBV6-3 combines with J gene TRBJ2-3; D gene unclear. Per germline, CDR1 MNHEY and CDR2 SVGEGT. CDR3 length: 13 residues. Trimming left V 8 bases short and J 6 bases short, with 15 bases between. The DNA of the CDR3 is TGTGCCAGCGGACGCGACGAGACGGATACGCAGTATTTT. This codes for CASGRDETDTQYF.

Ten or more counts support this clonotype. CDR3 in DNA: TGTGCCAGCAGCTTAAGGCAAAAGGGCTATGGCTACACCTTC. Amino acids: CASSLRQKGYGYTF. V and J are TRBV7-2 and TRBJ1-2, with D uncertain. V lost 2 bases to trimming and J lost 4 bases, with 11 bases between them. Germline CDR1 reads SGHTA; CDR2 reads FQGNSA. The CDR3 has 14 amino acids.

This clonotype has a count of ten or more. The V call is TRBV6-2 or TRBV6-3, the J call TRBJ2-7, with 12 bases aligning to TRBD2. CDR3 size: 19 residues. Trimming cost V 6 bases and J 2 bases; bases outside gene matches: 17. Germline V gene lookup returns CDR1 MNHEY and CDR2 SVGEGT. The CDR3 is CASSRHLPGTSGRPYEQYF. CDR3 in DNA: TGTGCCAGCAGCCGACATCTACCCGGGACTAGCGGGCGCCCCTACGAGCAGTACTTC.

The sample holds many counts of this clonotype. The chain recombines TRBV28 with TRBJ2-2; a weak D match, TRBD1 (6 bases). The CDR3 is made up of 15 amino acids. V gave up 2 bases and J gave up 8 bases, with 15 bases separating them. Germline V gene data show CDR1 as MDHEN and CDR2 as SYDVKM. CDR3 DNA sequence: TGTGCCAGCAGTTTACCCAACAGGGTGGCTGGGGAGCTGTTTTTT. This gives the protein CASSLPNRVAGELFF.

This clonotype has a count of ten or more. The V call is TRBV12-3 or TRBV12-4, the J call TRBJ1-4; D ambiguous. The V end was cut by 5 bases, the J end by 8 bases, with 12 bases between. CDR3 length: 13 residues. The CDR3 region has the DNA TGTGCCAGCAGTATTCCCGCGGGAGAAAAACTGTTTTTT. It specifies CASSIPAGEKLFF.